This TCR beta chain was profiled in a study of OX40 agonist ivuxolimab in advanced cancers. The repertoire was sequenced with immunoSEQ multiplex PCR; TCRdb's copy has only in-frame clones and lacks some. This sample has 77,000 or so clones, with roughly 91% found just once. V was cut by 5 bases and J by 6 bases, with 11 bases left in between. The CDR3 is made up of 13 amino acids. The germline V gene encodes CDR1 SGHVS and CDR2 FQNEAQ. The TCR sequence derives from an adult with an advanced solid tumor such as melanoma, head and neck, liver or kidney cancer. This chain links TRBV7-8 with TRBJ1-5; possible D gene TRBD1, 5 bases. The sequenced sample was CD4+ or CD8+ T cells sorted from blood, obtained in a trial of the OX40 agonist ivuxolimab. The CDR3 is CASSVGEGQPQHF. The CDR3 DNA sequence: TGTGCCAGCAGCGTAGGGGAAGGTCAGCCCCAGCATTTT.